This is a list of T cell receptor beta chains from one sample in a study of cytotoxic CD8 clonotypes in ibrutinib-treated CLL. Clones were read by immunoSEQ multiplex PCR, and TCRdb kept only the in-frame ones, dropping some. There are about 300,000 clones in the sample; around 76% occur only once, and 5.6% lies in the top ten. Sample: PBMCs, taken at disease progression, from a patient treated with ibrutinib. The receptors come from a human donor with chronic lymphocytic leukemia. Each CDR3 is given with its conserved first and last residue. D genes are given only for firm matches. Some rows have no size entry. The others give once, few or many, or a class for an expanded clone.

j_call d_call clone_size v_call cdr3_nt cdr3_aa
TRBJ2-1 - - TRBV28 TGTGCCAGCTCCTATCTAGAACGGGACTACAATGAGCAGTTCTTC CASSYLERDYNEQFF
TRBJ1-5 - - TRBV28 TGTGCCAGCAGTTCGGGACCGATAAGCAATCAGCCCCAGCATTTT CASSSGPISNQPQHF
TRBJ2-7 - - TRBV15 TGTGCCACCAGCCCTGGGAGAGGTTACGAGCAGTACTTC CATSPGRGYEQYF
TRBJ1-2 TRBD1 - TRBV2 TGTGCCAGAGATGACAGGGAACGTGGCTACACCTTC CARDDRERGYTF
TRBJ2-5 - - TRBV7-6 TGTGCCAGCAGCTTAGGGCGCGTGTTGGAGACCCAGTACTTC CASSLGRVLETQYF
TRBJ2-3 TRBD2 - TRBV9 TGTGCCAGCAGCGTAGTTCAGGGACTAGCGGGGTATCCAGATACGCAGTATTTT CASSVVQGLAGYPDTQYF
TRBJ2-5 - - TRBV25-1 TGTGCCAGCAGTGAGGCGGGTCGGAAGACCCAGTACTTC CASSEAGRKTQYF
TRBJ2-1 - - TRBV25-1 TGTGCCAGCAGTGGAAGGCAGGGATCCTACAATGAGCAGTTCTTC CASSGRQGSYNEQFF
TRBJ1-2 - - TRBV7-2 TGTGCCAGCAGCTTCCGGTCGAGTCAGTATGGCTACACCTTC CASSFRSSQYGYTF
TRBJ2-7 - - TRBV11-3 TGTGCCAGCAGCTTAGGACCGTATTACGAGCAGTACTTC CASSLGPYYEQYF
TRBJ1-4 TRBD1 - TRBV9 TGTGCCAGCAGCGTGAAAGGGGGCCGGAGTGAAAAACTGTTTTTT CASSVKGGRSEKLFF
TRBJ1-5 - - TRBV27 TGTGCCACTCGTTCGGGGGGGCGGCTCAATCAGCCCCAGCATTTT CATRSGGRLNQPQHF
TRBJ1-3 - few TRBV15 TGTGCCACCAGCAGTGACAGATACTCTGGAAACACCATATATTTT CATSSDRYSGNTIYF
TRBJ2-1 - - TRBV10-3 TGTGCCATAGGAGGGCCGGGATACAATGAGCAGTTCTTC CAIGGPGYNEQFF
TRBJ1-3 - - TRBV29-1 TGCAGCGTTGATTCTGGTACTGGAAACACCATATATTTT CSVDSGTGNTIYF
TRBJ2-5 TRBD1 - TRBV6-5 TGTGCCAGCATTAGCGCAGGGGGAGAGACCCAGTACTTC CASISAGGETQYF
TRBJ2-7 - - TRBV2 TGTGCCAGCAGTGGGGACGGATCCTACGAGCAGTACTTC CASSGDGSYEQYF
TRBJ2-1 TRBD2 few TRBV7-6 TGTGCCAGCAGCCGTTTCCTAGCGGGAGGCCACAATGAGCAGTTCTTC CASSRFLAGGHNEQFF
TRBJ1-5 - - TRBV2 TGTGCCAGCACGGGTCTTAGCAATCAGCCCCAGCATTTT CASTGLSNQPQHF
TRBJ2-4 - - TRBV13 TGTGCCAGCAGCTTAACGCGCCACGCGGCCAAAAACATTCAGTACTTC CASSLTRHAAKNIQYF
TRBJ2-7 TRBD1 - TRBV6-6 TGTGCCAGTGAAAGCGCAACAGGGGGCGACGAGCAGTACTTC CASESATGGDEQYF
TRBJ2-5 - - TRBV6-6 TGTGCCAGCATGGAGGGAGGACAAGAGACCCAGTACTTC CASMEGGQETQYF
TRBJ2-7 TRBD1 - TRBV10-3 TGTGCCATCGGGACAGGGGAACGTCTTGTGCAGTACTTC CAIGTGERLVQYF
TRBJ2-7 - few TRBV6-5 TGTGCCAGCAGTTACTCGGCAGGGGCTACAGAGCAGTACTTC CASSYSAGATEQYF
TRBJ2-1 - - TRBV7-8 TGTGCCAGCAGCTTATGGGCTAGCGCATACAATGAGCAGTTCTTC CASSLWASAYNEQFF
TRBJ1-1 - - TRBV10-2 TGCGCCAGCAGTTCAAGACAGCCAACTATGAACACTGAAGCTTTCTTT CASSSRQPTMNTEAFF
TRBJ1-5 - - TRBV12-5 TGTGCTAGTGGTCCGAGCGGGAGGGTCGGGCAGCCCCAGCATTTT CASGPSGRVGQPQHF
TRBJ2-7 - few TRBV6-1 TGTGCCAGCAGTGAATGGAGAACAGCCTACGAGCAGTACTTC CASSEWRTAYEQYF
TRBJ2-7 TRBD1 - TRBV2 TGTGCCAGCTCGGACAGGCTCTCCTACGAGCAGTACTTC CASSDRLSYEQYF
TRBJ2-1 TRBD1 - TRBV10-1 TGCGCCAGCAGTGTACAGGGGAGTAGTGAGCAGTTCTTC CASSVQGSSEQFF
TRBJ2-1 - - TRBV5-1 TGCGCCAGCAGCTTGGACAGTTTCTATGAGCAGTTCTTC CASSLDSFYEQFF
TRBJ1-1 - - TRBV28 TGTGCCAGCAGTTTATCACTGGGAGGTTTTGAAGCTTTCTTT CASSLSLGGFEAFF
TRBJ2-3 - - TRBV29-1 TGCAGCGTTGGGAACAGGGCAGATACGCAGTATTTT CSVGNRADTQYF
TRBJ2-1 - - TRBV9 TGTGCCAGCGCACGTGGCCACACTGACAATGAGCAGTTCTTC CASARGHTDNEQFF
TRBJ1-2 - - TRBV4-1 TGCGCCAGCAGCCAGAAACCGGGTGCAAACTATGGCTACACCTTC CASSQKPGANYGYTF
TRBJ1-1 - - TRBV6-5 TGTGCCAGCAACCAGGTTGGTGGGGAAGCTTTCTTT CASNQVGGEAFF
TRBJ1-3 TRBD1 - TRBV10-3 TGTGCCATCAGTGAGCGGGACAGCCCCTATGGAAACACCATATATTTT CAISERDSPYGNTIYF
TRBJ2-7 - - TRBV21-1 TGTGCCAGCAGCAGCCGGGACACGGAATACGAGCAGTACTTC CASSSRDTEYEQYF
TRBJ2-2 - - TRBV7-2 TGTGCCAGCAGCTTAGGGCATCGGACCGGGGAGCTGTTTTTT CASSLGHRTGELFF
TRBJ2-1 TRBD2 - TRBV9 TGTGCCAGCAGCGTAGGGACTAGGCTTAGCGATGAGCAGTTCTTC CASSVGTRLSDEQFF
TRBJ2-1 TRBD2 once TRBV2 TGTGCCAGCAGTGAACCGGGAACGACTAGCGGGAGAGGCCGCTACAATGAGCAGTTCTTC CASSEPGTTSGRGRYNEQFF
TRBJ2-7 - - TRBV11-2 TGTGCCAGCAGCTACAGGGCGGGTTTCCCCTACGAGCAGTACTTC CASSYRAGFPYEQYF
TRBJ2-3 TRBD2 few TRBV5-1 TGCGCCAGCAGCTTGGCGGGGAGGGCAGATACGCAGTATTTT CASSLAGRADTQYF
TRBJ2-7 - - TRBV28 TGTGCCAGCAGTCCTGCACTTTATGACAGGGTCGATTCGGGGGACTTC CASSPALYDRVDSGDF
TRBJ1-3 - - TRBV25-1 TGTGCCAGCAGTGAATATATCGGGGGCGATCATGGAAACACCATATATTTT CASSEYIGGDHGNTIYF
TRBJ1-1 TRBD1 - TRBV11-2 TGTGCCAGCAGCCGATCATCAACAGGGGGTGGAGGGGTGAGTGAAGCTTTCTTT CASSRSSTGGGGVSEAFF
TRBJ2-6 - - TRBV5-1 TGCGCCAGCAGCTCCGCCCCCCTCTCTGGGGCCAACGTCCTGACTTTC CASSSAPLSGANVLTF
TRBJ2-1 - few TRBV4-1 TGCGCCAGCAGCCAAGATCCCCCGGGCAGTATCCATGAGCAGTTCTTC CASSQDPPGSIHEQFF